These 24 T cell receptor beta chains originate from one sample sequenced in a study of T-cell memory formation after mild COVID-19. TCRdb called the 5' RACE reads again in MiXCR, with one record for every CDR3 protein. The table records 350,000 to 500,000 distinct CDR3 sequences, around 17% of them present only once. Source material: PBMCs or a T cell subset sorted from them (not recorded which). The receptors stem from a man aged 18-30 years who had mild COVID-19 (a few samples of this study predate the infection). Cell type and time point are not known.

This clonotype was counted only a few times. This chain uses TRBV7-3 with TRBJ2-2; 10 positions match TRBD1. Losses at the gene ends were 3 bases for V and 6 bases for J; bases not matched to a gene: 4. CDR3 length: 15 amino acids. Germline V gene data show CDR1 as SGHTA and CDR2 as FQGTGA. The CDR3 is CASSLTGTGAGELFF. CDR3 in DNA: TGTGCCAGCAGCTTGACCGGGACAGGGGCCGGGGAGCTGTTTTTT.

The rearrangement uses TRBV24-1 and TRBJ2-7; D ambiguous. The V gene lost 2 bases and the J gene lost 0 bases, with 19 bases spanning the gap. This CDR3 comprises 18 residues. From germline, CDR1 is KGHDR and CDR2 SFDVKD. CDR3 nucleotides: TGTGCCACCAGTGATTCACTCGGTCGAGGACCGCGCTCCTACGAGCAGTACTTC. Its protein is CATSDSLGRGPRSYEQYF.

The V call is TRBV28, the J call TRBJ1-4, with a weak D call TRBD1 (5 bases). The ends were cut back, 2 bases at V and 7 bases at J, with 14 bases in the middle. The CDR3 consists of 15 residues. Germline CDR1 reads MDHEN; CDR2 reads SYDVKM. The CDR3 region is CASSLVGGSTEKLFF. DNA of the CDR3: TGTGCCAGCAGTTTAGTCGGGGGATCGACTGAAAAACTGTTTTTT.

This clonotype was observed a handful of times. The V call is TRBV5-1, the J call TRBJ2-5, with 8 bases aligning to TRBD1. V gave up 3 bases and J gave up 3 bases; unmatched junction bases: 7. There are 15 residues in the CDR3. Per the germline V gene, CDR1 is SGHRS and CDR2 is YFSETQ. The CDR3 DNA sequence: TGCGCCAGCAGCTCCGGGACAGGCGCAAAAGAGACCCAGTACTTC. Translating gives CASSSGTGAKETQYF.

With regard to this clonotype: No conserved phenylalanine or tryptophan is present at the end of the CDR3, so a read error is the likely explanation. CDR3 bases: TGTGCCAGCAGCTCCACAGGGGGCCGGGTCAATGAGCAGTTCCTC. This sequence encodes CASSSTGGRVNEQFL. The genes are TRBV7-3 and TRBJ2-1; the match to TRBD1 covers 9 bases. The CDR3 extends over 15 amino acids. Germline V gives CDR1 SGHTA, CDR2 FQGTGA. V dropped 4 bases and J dropped 6; count of bases not matched to a gene: 7.

This clonotype occurred a few times. This chain uses TRBV10-2 with TRBJ2-5; tentative D call: TRBD2 (6 bases). Per the germline V gene, CDR1 is WSHSY and CDR2 is SAAADI. Trimming took 8 bases from V and 3 from J, leaving 13 bases between them. The CDR3 spans 13 residues. The CDR3 DNA reads as TGCGCCAGCCACTTGTCGGGAGAAGAGACCCAGTACTTC. Its protein is CASHLSGEETQYF.

The chain combines TRBV12-3 or TRBV12-4 with TRBJ2-2; D might be TRBD1 (5 bases). This CDR3 contains 15 residues. Between the trimmed V and J ends, which lost 5 bases and 2 bases, there was a span of 12 bases. Here the CDR3 reads CASSVRTPNTGELFF. CDR3 nucleotides: TGTGCCAGCAGTGTCCGGACACCCAACACCGGGGAGCTGTTTTTT.

This clonotype was seen only a few times. This chain connects TRBV5-4 to TRBJ1-5; no clear D. Germline CDR1 and CDR2: SGHNT and YYREEE (reference sequence). V was pared by 3 bases and J by 5 bases, with 9 bases between. This CDR3 has 13 residues. CDR3 residues: CASSSDGYQPQHF. The CDR3 region has the DNA TGTGCCAGCAGCTCGGACGGATATCAGCCCCAGCATTTT.

This clonotype was picked up a small number of times. This rearrangement joins TRBV7-3 to TRBJ2-1; 10 bases match TRBD2. CDR3 size: 16 residues. Germline CDR1 reads SGHTA; CDR2 reads FQGTGA. Losses at the gene ends were 3 bases for V and 6 bases for J; bases not matched to a gene: 8. This chain's CDR3 is CASSLGSGGAGNEQFF. CDR3 nucleotides: TGTGCCAGCAGCTTGGGAAGCGGGGGGGCCGGCAATGAGCAGTTCTTC. Drawing the rest from reference TRBV7-3 and TRBJ2-1, the complete variable domain is GAGVSQTPSNKVTEKGKYVELRCDPISGHTALYWYRQSLGQGPEFLIYFQGTGAADDSGLPNDRFFAVRPEGSVSTLKIQRTERGDSAVYLCASSLGSGGAGNEQFFGPGTRLTVL.

This chain joins TRBV30 and TRBJ1-5, with a tentative D call TRBD1 (6 bases). The germline V gene has CDR1 GTSNPN and CDR2 SVGIG (reference sequence). Trimming removed 2 bases from V and 0 bases from J, with 14 bases in between. The CDR3 has 16 amino acids. CDR3 DNA sequence: TGTGCCTGGAGTAGAAACGGGGGCGATAGCAATCAGCCCCAGCATTTT. Translated, it gives CAWSRNGGDSNQPQHF.

This clonotype was observed a handful of times. The V gene is TRBV6-5, the J gene TRBJ1-1; D gene unclear. CDR1 is MNHEY and CDR2 is SVGAGI in the germline V gene. The CDR3 loop spans 14 amino acids. V gave up 1 base and J gave up 1 base, with 7 bases separating them. The CDR3 coding sequence is TGTGCCAGCAGTTACTTCATCGGGAACACTGAAGCTTTCTTT. Its translation: CASSYFIGNTEAFF.

The V call is TRBV4-3, the J call TRBJ2-2; weak D call: TRBD1 (6 bases). V was clipped by 1 base and J by 4 bases, with 13 bases between them. Germline V gives CDR1 LGHNA, CDR2 YSLEER. The CDR3 has 16 residues. CDR3 loop: CASSQGGRRLTGELFF. The CDR3 DNA follows: TGCGCCAGCAGCCAAGGGGGGCGGCGTCTCACCGGGGAGCTGTTTTTT.

At least ten counts were recorded for this clonotype. The chain is built from TRBV5-1 and TRBJ2-5; no definite D call. From germline, CDR1 is SGHRS and CDR2 YFSETQ. The CDR3 has 13 residues. Between the trimmed V and J ends, which lost 0 bases and 5 bases, there was a span of 8 bases. The CDR3 coding sequence is TGCGCCAGCAGCTTGGACACCCCGGAGACCCAGTACTTC. It is translated as CASSLDTPETQYF.

The chain combines TRBV20-1 with TRBJ2-1; 11 nucleotides align to TRBD1. J was trimmed by 6 bases and V by 6 bases; bases with no gene match: 4. The CDR3 consists of 13 residues. Germline lookup yields CDR1 DFQATT and CDR2 SNEGSKA (reference sequence). CDR3 sequence (DNA): TGCAGTGCCGCCGGGACAGGGGGCAATGAGCAGTTCTTC. Protein product: CSAAGTGGNEQFF.

Ten or more counts support this clonotype. This sequence joins TRBV6-5 and TRBJ2-5; TRBD1 matches at 7 bases. CDR3 length equals 15 residues. The germline V gene encodes CDR1 MNHEY and CDR2 SVGAGI. Trimming at V came to 0 bases and at J to 2 bases, leaving 3 bases not matched to a gene. CDR3 DNA sequence: TGTGCCAGCAGTTACTCAGGGGACAGTCAAGAGACCCAGTACTTC. It encodes CASSYSGDSQETQYF.

The V gene is TRBV7-6, the J gene TRBJ2-7; D might be TRBD2 (5 bases). Trimming left V 5 bases short and J 3 bases short, with 17 bases between. This CDR3 has 15 residues. Per the germline V gene, CDR1 is SGHVS and CDR2 is FNYEAQ. The CDR3 here is CASSPYGEADYEQYF. The DNA of the CDR3 is TGTGCCAGCAGCCCCTATGGGGAAGCGGACTACGAGCAGTACTTC.

A few counts support this clonotype. The J gene is TRBJ1-2, the V gene TRBV6-5; no firm D call. The V end was cut by 0 bases, the J end by 7 bases, with 15 bases between. Germline V gene sequence: CDR1 MNHEY, CDR2 SVGAGI. This CDR3 is 15 amino acids long. The CDR3 is CASSYSGGQASGYTF. CDR3 bases: TGTGCCAGCAGTTACTCGGGTGGGCAGGCAAGTGGCTACACCTTC.

This clonotype has only a few counts. The V and J genes are TRBV28 and TRBJ2-3, with 8 bases aligning to TRBD1. The CDR3 consists of 16 residues. Looked up from germline, CDR1 is MDHEN and CDR2 is SYDVKM. Losses at the gene ends were 5 bases for V and 0 bases for J; bases not matched to a gene: 7. The CDR3 sequence is CASSPQGVTSTDTQYF. As DNA, the CDR3 is TGTGCCAGCAGTCCACAGGGGGTTACTAGCACAGATACGCAGTATTTT.

This clonotype was seen more than once but under ten times. The chain carries TRBV6-5 and TRBJ2-3, with TRBD1 identical over 7 bases. Trimming took 2 bases from V and 4 from J; bases not matched to a gene: 3. The CDR3 is 14 residues long. The V gene's germline CDR1 is MNHEY and CDR2 SVGAGI. CDR3 nucleotide sequence: TGTGCCAGCAGTTACGGAACAGGGGCAGATACGCAGTATTTT. This sequence encodes CASSYGTGADTQYF.

This chain connects TRBV7-2 to TRBJ1-5; D gene ambiguous. The length of the CDR3 is 14 residues. The germline V gene encodes CDR1 SGHTA and CDR2 FQGNSA. Trimming shortened V by 3 bases and J by 1 base, and 7 bases separated the two germline ends. The CDR3 nucleotides are TGTGCCAGCAGCTTGGATAACAGCAATCAGCCCCAGCATTTT. It codes for CASSLDNSNQPQHF.

This clonotype showed up just a few times. The J gene is TRBJ1-4, the V gene TRBV5-1; 7 bases agree with TRBD1. There are 13 residues in the CDR3. Per the germline V gene, CDR1 is SGHRS and CDR2 is YFSETQ. The ends lost 3 bases at V and 7 bases at J; junction bases unmatched: 3. For the CDR3, the DNA is TGCGCCAGCAGCTCCCAGGGGGTTGAAAAACTGTTTTTT. This codes for CASSSQGVEKLFF.

This clonotype occurred a few times. CDR3 protein: CASSQQGDYGYTF. The DNA for the CDR3 is TGTGCCAGCTCTCAGCAGGGGGACTATGGCTACACCTTC. V is TRBV18 and J is TRBJ1-2; 7 nucleotides agree with TRBD1. V was clipped by 6 bases and J by 3 bases; unmatched bases: 4. The CDR3 consists of 13 residues. CDR1 is KGHSH and CDR2 is LQKENI in the germline V gene. Full variable domain (rest looked up from reference TRBV18 and TRBJ1-2): NAGVMQNPRHLVRRRGQEARLRCSPMKGHSHVYWYRQLPEEGLKFMVYLQKENIIDESGMPKERFSAEFPKEGPSILRIQQVVRGDSAAYFCASSQQGDYGYTFGSGTRLTVV.

The CDR3 loop reads CASSLGRGLRTDTQYF. In DNA form, the CDR3 reads TGCGCCAGCAGCTTGGGCAGGGGGCTGCGCACAGATACGCAGTATTTT. The chain has TRBV5-1 and TRBJ2-3, with 8 positions matching TRBD1. The CDR3 is 16 amino acids. V was pared by 0 bases and J by 1 base, with 4 bases of the junction left unmatched. Germline values: CDR1 SGHRS, CDR2 YFSETQ. Full variable domain (outside the CDR3, taken from reference TRBV5-1 and TRBJ2-3): KAGVTQTPRYLIKTRGQQVTLSCSPISGHRSVSWYQQTPGQGLQFLFEYFSETQRNKGNFPGRFSGRQFSNSRSEMNVSTLELGDSALYLCASSLGRGLRTDTQYFGPGTRLTVL.

This clonotype was seen more than once but under ten times. The CDR3 protein is CSARDLRRGSYNEQFF. As DNA, the CDR3 is TGCAGTGCTAGAGACCTACGACGCGGCTCCTACAATGAGCAGTTCTTC. V is TRBV20-1 and J is TRBJ2-1; D not resolved. V lost 0 bases to trimming and J lost 0 bases, with 12 bases between them. Germline V gene data show CDR1 as DFQATT and CDR2 as SNEGSKA (reference sequence). There are 16 residues in the CDR3.